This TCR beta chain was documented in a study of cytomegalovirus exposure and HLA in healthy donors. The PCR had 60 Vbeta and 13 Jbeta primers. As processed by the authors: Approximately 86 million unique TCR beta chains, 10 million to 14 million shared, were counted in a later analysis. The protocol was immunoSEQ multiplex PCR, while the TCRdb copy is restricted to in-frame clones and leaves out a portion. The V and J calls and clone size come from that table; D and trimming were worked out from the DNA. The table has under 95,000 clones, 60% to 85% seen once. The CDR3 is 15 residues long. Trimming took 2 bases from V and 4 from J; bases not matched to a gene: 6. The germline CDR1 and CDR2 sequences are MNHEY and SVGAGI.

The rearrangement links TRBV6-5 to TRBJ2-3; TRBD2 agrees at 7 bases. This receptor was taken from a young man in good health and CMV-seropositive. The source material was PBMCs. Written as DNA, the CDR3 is TGTGCCAGCAGTTACAGGGGCGGGAGCGCAGATACGCAGTATTTT. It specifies CASSYRGGSADTQYF.